Listed here are 32 T cell receptor beta chains from one sample, sequenced in a study of cytomegalovirus exposure and HLA in healthy donors. Method: immunoSEQ multiplex PCR; TCRdb's copy keeps in-frame clones and lacks some. This sample yields 100,000 to 150,000 clones, of which around nine tenths are seen a single time; under 2% belongs to the top ten. Sequencing input: PBMCs. All receptors derive from a woman under 30 in good health and CMV-seronegative.

The chain links TRBV28 to TRBJ1-6, with D perhaps matching TRBD1 (6 bases). Trimming pared 6 bases from V and 8 bases from J, leaving 14 bases between. The V gene's germline CDR1 is MDHEN and CDR2 SYDVKM. The length of the CDR3 is 14 residues. The CDR3 nucleotides are TGTGCCAGCAGAGAAACAGGGTCGGATTCACCCCTCCACTTT. Residues: CASRETGSDSPLHF.

The chain carries TRBV19 and TRBJ2-3, with TRBD1 matching 8 bases. Losses at the gene ends were 3 bases for V and 2 bases for J; bases not matched to a gene: 19. Germline lookup yields CDR1 LNHDA and CDR2 SQIVND (reference sequence). The CDR3 totals 20 residues. The CDR3 sequence is CASSIYRSGGTGGHTDTQYF. CDR3 sequence (DNA): TGTGCCAGTAGTATTTATCGTTCCGGCGGGACAGGAGGACACACAGATACGCAGTATTTT.

This sequence joins TRBV15 and TRBJ2-7; 12 bases align to TRBD2. J was trimmed by 1 base and V by 3 bases; bases with no gene match: 4. The CDR3 totals 16 residues. Germline V gene lookup returns CDR1 LNHNV and CDR2 YYDKDF (reference sequence). In nucleotides, the CDR3 is TGTGCCACCAGCAGGGGGCTAGCGGGGGGGTCCTACGAGCAGTACTTC. Protein: CATSRGLAGGSYEQYF.

The rearrangement joins TRBV27 to TRBJ1-5; unclear D gene. The CDR3 runs 14 residues. V was trimmed by 1 base and J by 6 bases, leaving 10 bases between them. Germline loops: CDR1 MNHEY, CDR2 SMNVEV (reference sequence). CDR3 protein: CASSLFSFSQPQHF. The DNA of the CDR3 is TGTGCCAGCAGTTTATTTTCTTTCAGTCAGCCCCAGCATTTT.

The chain combines TRBV6-5 with TRBJ2-1; the D gene is possibly TRBD2 (6 bases). Trimming left V 4 bases short and J 1 base short, with 14 bases between. Looked up from germline, CDR1 is MNHEY and CDR2 is SVGAGI. The CDR3 is made up of 16 amino acids. CDR3 DNA: TGTGCCAGCAGTTCCGAGACTAGGCTGTCCTACAATGAGCAGTTCTTC. Its protein is CASSSETRLSYNEQFF.

The rearrangement links TRBV19 to TRBJ1-2; 7 nucleotides line up with TRBD1. V gave up 6 bases and J gave up 2 bases; unmatched junction bases: 6. Germline CDR1 and CDR2: LNHDA and SQIVND (reference sequence). There are 14 residues in the CDR3. Here the CDR3 reads CASRISGQNYGYTF. CDR3 nucleotides: TGTGCCAGTAGGATTTCGGGACAGAACTATGGCTACACCTTC.

The J gene is TRBJ2-1, the V gene TRBV7-2; 10 bases match TRBD2. The CDR3 is 16 residues long. V shed 5 bases and J 5 bases; nucleotides not matched to a gene: 9. The V gene's germline CDR1 is SGHTA and CDR2 FQGNSA. This CDR3 reads CASSPRLAGPNNEQFF. The CDR3, as DNA: TGTGCCAGCAGCCCGCGACTAGCGGGCCCCAACAATGAGCAGTTCTTC.

V is TRBV9 and J is TRBJ2-7, with 10 bases identical to TRBD2. CDR1 and CDR2 from the germline V gene are SGDLS and YYNGEE. J lost 6 bases, V lost 3 bases, and 6 bases had no gene match. The CDR3 loop spans 14 amino acids. CDR3 nucleotides: TGTGCCAGCAGCGCTCTAGCGGGAGTGAGCGAGCAGTACTTC. It encodes CASSALAGVSEQYF.

For the CDR3, the DNA is TGTGCCAGCAGCTCCATCGACAGGGTCAACGAGCAGTACTTC. Protein product: CASSSIDRVNEQYF. The rearrangement joins TRBV28 to TRBJ2-7, with 7 positions matching TRBD1. The V segment lost 6 bases and the J segment 5 bases; nucleotides outside the gene matches: 10. The CDR3 runs 14 residues. Per the germline V gene, CDR1 is MDHEN and CDR2 is SYDVKM.

The chain uses TRBV28 and TRBJ1-4; D uncertain. CDR3 size: 15 residues. CDR1 and CDR2 from the germline V gene are MDHEN and SYDVKM. Trimming removed 6 bases at V and 5 bases at J, with 16 bases between. CDR3 region: CASRLRFLSNEKLFF. CDR3 DNA sequence: TGTGCCAGCAGACTCAGGTTTTTGTCAAATGAAAAACTGTTTTTT.

The J gene is TRBJ1-1, the V gene TRBV7-6, with D possibly matching TRBD1 (5 bases). The ends were cut back, 1 base at V and 1 base at J, with 10 bases in the middle. Germline values: CDR1 SGHVS, CDR2 FNYEAQ. The CDR3 extends over 15 amino acids. CDR3: CASSLVTGGNTEAFF. The CDR3 DNA follows: TGTGCCAGCAGCTTAGTAACGGGGGGGAACACTGAAGCTTTCTTT.

This clone was counted once. The chain uses TRBV4-3 and TRBJ2-3; 10 positions match TRBD2. After removal of 0 bases from V and 5 bases from J, the junction contained 11 bases not matched to a gene. Looked up from germline, CDR1 is LGHNA and CDR2 is YSLEER. This CDR3 is built from 18 residues. CDR3 DNA: TGCGCCAGCAGCCAAGAAAGGAGCGGGAGGGGAGCAGGAGATACGCAGTATTTT. Translation: CASSQERSGRGAGDTQYF.

The rearrangement joins TRBV6-1 to TRBJ1-1; no definite D call. There are 14 residues in the CDR3. Trimming shortened V by 1 base and J by 5 bases, and 11 bases separated the two germline ends. From germline, CDR1 is MNHNS and CDR2 SASEGT. In DNA form, the CDR3 reads TGTGCCAGCAGTGAAGTGGGGAGGATTACTGAAGCTTTCTTT. Protein: CASSEVGRITEAFF.

The chain couples TRBV9 to TRBJ2-6, with D possibly matching TRBD1 (6 bases). Trimming took 4 bases from V and 0 from J, leaving 14 bases between them. Looked up from germline, CDR1 is SGDLS and CDR2 is YYNGEE. CDR3 length: 17 residues. CDR3 residues: CASSPGHLSSGANVLTF. The CDR3 DNA follows: TGTGCCAGCAGCCCGGGACACTTGAGCTCTGGGGCCAACGTCCTGACTTTC.

The chain uses TRBV30 and TRBJ1-1; maybe TRBD1 (5 bases). The CDR3 is made up of 13 amino acids. Looked up from germline, CDR1 is GTSNPN and CDR2 is SVGIG (reference sequence). V lost 1 base to trimming and J lost 1 base, with 7 bases between them. CDR3 nucleotides: TGTGCCTGGAGTGGACAGCAGAACACTGAAGCTTTCTTT. Translating gives CAWSGQQNTEAFF.

This chain connects TRBV15 to TRBJ2-1; 10 nucleotides agree with TRBD2. Germline CDR1 is LNHNV and CDR2 is YYDKDF (reference sequence). The CDR3 runs to 16 residues. The ends lost 1 base at V and 6 bases at J; junction bases unmatched: 6. DNA for the CDR3: TGTGCCACCAGCAGAGCGCGGTCTAGCGGGAGCAATGAGCAGTTCTTC. Residues: CATSRARSSGSNEQFF.

The CDR3 reads CASSLVASGSVEQYF. In DNA form, the CDR3 reads TGTGCCAGCAGCTTGGTGGCTAGCGGGAGTGTCGAGCAGTACTTC. V and J are TRBV5-8 and TRBJ2-7; 10 bases are a match to TRBD2. The germline V gene has CDR1 SGHTS and CDR2 YDEGEE. This CDR3 spans 15 amino acids. V was clipped by 0 bases and J by 6 bases; unmatched bases: 6.

The table lists this clone with a few counts. CDR3 amino acids: CASSLGSEFEQYF. Here the CDR3 DNA reads TGTGCCAGCAGCTTAGGTTCCGAGTTCGAGCAGTACTTC. The chain employs TRBV11-2 and TRBJ2-7; D not certain. CDR3 size: 13 residues. V shed 1 base and J shed 6 bases, with 10 bases lying between them. In germline, CDR1 is SGHAT, CDR2 FQNNGV. Full variable domain (remainder filled in from reference TRBV11-2 and TRBJ2-7): EAGVAQSPRYKIIEKRQSVAFWCNPISGHATLYWYQQILGQGPKLLIQFQNNGVVDDSQLPKDRFSAERLKGVDSTLKIQPAKLEDSAVYLCASSLGSEFEQYFGPGTRLTVT.

The rearrangement joins TRBV6-4 to TRBJ2-7; maybe TRBD1 (5 bases). The germline V and J ends were trimmed by 0 bases and 5 bases, with 8 bases remaining between them. Germline V gene data show CDR1 as MRHNA and CDR2 as SNTAGT. The CDR3 length is 13 residues. CDR3 amino acids: CASSDSDSDEQYF. The CDR3 bases are TGTGCCAGCAGTGACTCTGACAGTGACGAGCAGTACTTC.

This chain links TRBV19 with TRBJ1-2; possible D gene TRBD1, 5 bases. V was pared by 5 bases and J by 2 bases, with 15 bases between. The germline V gene has CDR1 LNHDA and CDR2 SQIVND (reference sequence). The CDR3 has 15 residues. The DNA of the CDR3 is TGTGCCAGTAGTTTTGGAGGGGCAATCAACTATGGCTACACCTTC. This encodes CASSFGGAINYGYTF. The full variable domain, completed using reference TRBV19 and TRBJ1-2, is DGGITQSPKYLFRKEGQNVTLSCEQNLNHDAMYWYRQDPGQGLRLIYYSQIVNDFQKGDIAEGYSVSREKKESFPLTVTSAQKNPTAFYLCASSFGGAINYGYTFGSGTRLTVV.

This clone has only a few counts. The V and J genes are TRBV5-4 and TRBJ1-1; D perhaps matches TRBD1 (5 bases). CDR1 and CDR2 (germline): SGHNT, YYREEE (reference sequence). Trimming stripped 5 bases from V and 3 bases from J, with 14 bases between. The CDR3 length is 14 residues. The CDR3: CASRGGISDTEAFF. The DNA for the CDR3 is TGTGCCAGCAGGGGGGGGATCTCGGACACTGAAGCTTTCTTT.

This clone has only one observation. The chain couples TRBV2 to TRBJ1-5; 8 bases fit TRBD1. The CDR3 is 14 amino acids. The germline V gene encodes CDR1 SNHLY and CDR2 FYNNEI. Trimming removed 3 bases from V and 4 bases from J; junction bases left unmatched: 2. CDR3 sequence (DNA): TGTGCCAGCAGTGAGCAGGGGGCGAATCAGCCCCAGCATTTT. Its translation is CASSEQGANQPQHF.

J is TRBJ1-1 and V is TRBV7-2, with D tentatively TRBD1 (6 bases). Trimming took 4 bases from V and 6 from J, leaving 21 bases between them. Germline values: CDR1 SGHTA, CDR2 FQGNSA. The CDR3 is made up of 16 amino acids. CDR3 in DNA: TGTGCCAGCAGCTCAGGGCACAGGGTCGTTAATGCTGAAGCTTTCTTT. This translates into CASSSGHRVVNAEAFF.

The chain recombines TRBV10-3 with TRBJ2-7; 8 bases are a match to TRBD1. Unmatched junction bases numbered 8, after V lost 2 bases and J lost 2 bases. This CDR3 has 16 residues. CDR1 ENHRY and CDR2 SYGVKD come from the germline V gene. The CDR3 reads CAISEGRTGRAYEQYF. The CDR3 DNA follows: TGTGCCATCAGTGAGGGGAGGACAGGGAGAGCCTACGAGCAGTACTTC.

V and J are TRBV6-6 and TRBJ2-1, with 8 bases lining up with TRBD1. Germline assignment: CDR1 MNHNY and CDR2 SVGAGI (reference sequence). The CDR3 consists of 16 residues. V dropped 0 bases and J dropped 6; count of bases not matched to a gene: 7. The CDR3 here is CASSYSFQGAVNEQFF. CDR3 DNA: TGTGCCAGCAGTTACTCGTTCCAGGGGGCTGTCAATGAGCAGTTCTTC.

This clone was picked up a small number of times. One end of the junction varies from germline; a read error may be responsible. The genes are TRBV14 and TRBJ1-2; a possible D gene is TRBD1 (6 bases). The germline V gene encodes CDR1 SGHDN and CDR2 FVKESK. The CDR3 runs 14 residues. The CDR3: CASSEDRSTYGYTF. CDR3 nucleotides: TGTGCCAGCAGCGAAGACAGGTCCACCTATGGCTACACCTTC. Variable domain in full (rest from reference TRBV14 and TRBJ1-2): EAGVTQFPSHSVIEKGQTVTLRCDPISGHDNLYWYRRVMGKEIKFLLHFVKESKQDESGMPNNRFLAERTGGTYSTLKVQPAELEDSGVYFCASSEDRSTYGYTFGSGTRLTVV.

The chain combines TRBV7-3 with TRBJ2-1, with 15 bases lining up with TRBD2. The V segment lost 3 bases and the J segment 7 bases; nucleotides outside the gene matches: 4. Germline CDR1 is SGHTA and CDR2 is FQGTGA. This CDR3 region has 16 residues. The CDR3 loop reads CASSLTGTSGRNEQFF. Here the CDR3 DNA reads TGTGCCAGCAGCTTGACCGGGACTAGCGGGAGGAATGAGCAGTTCTTC.

The chain carries TRBV7-2 and TRBJ1-5; a possible D gene is TRBD1 (6 bases). V was clipped by 5 bases and J by 5 bases, with 16 bases between them. Germline-derived CDR1 and CDR2 are SGHTA and FQGNSA. The CDR3 covers 15 residues. In nucleotides, the CDR3 is TGTGCCAGCAGCACTACTTCCGGGACACATCAGCCCCAGCATTTT. It specifies CASSTTSGTHQPQHF.

The rearrangement joins TRBV9 to TRBJ2-7, with a possible D match to TRBD2 (6 bases). Germline V gene sequence: CDR1 SGDLS, CDR2 YYNGEE. V lost 4 bases, J lost 9 bases, and 20 bases lay in between. The CDR3 is 14 amino acids. The CDR3 protein is CASSPRDSFPGQYF. Written as DNA, the CDR3 is TGTGCCAGCAGCCCCCGGGACTCCTTTCCGGGGCAGTACTTC.

The chain is built from TRBV5-1 and TRBJ2-1; 9 nucleotides match TRBD2. Trimming removed 5 bases from V and 2 bases from J; junction bases left unmatched: 8. The V gene's germline CDR1 is SGHRS and CDR2 YFSETQ. CDR3 length: 16 residues. CDR3 region: CASRYLAGSPYNEQFF. CDR3 bases: TGCGCCAGCAGGTACCTAGCGGGGTCCCCCTACAATGAGCAGTTCTTC.

This clone has only one observation. The genes are TRBV5-1 and TRBJ2-1, with a weak D call TRBD2 (5 bases). This CDR3 region has 15 residues. Germline V CDR1 and CDR2: SGHRS, YFSETQ. Trimming pared 2 bases from V and 4 bases from J, leaving 13 bases between. The CDR3 DNA sequence: TGCGCCAGCAGCTTTGTCCGGGAACCTTACAATGAGCAGTTCTTC. It yields the protein CASSFVREPYNEQFF. Filled out from reference TRBV5-1 and TRBJ2-1, the complete variable domain reads KAGVTQTPRYLIKTRGQQVTLSCSPISGHRSVSWYQQTPGQGLQFLFEYFSETQRNKGNFPGRFSGRQFSNSRSEMNVSTLELGDSALYLCASSFVREPYNEQFFGPGTRLTVL.

The chain joins TRBV9 to TRBJ1-2; D not certain. The CDR3 loop spans 14 amino acids. V lost 0 bases to trimming and J lost 8 bases, with 14 bases between them. Looked up from germline, CDR1 is SGDLS and CDR2 is YYNGEE. In DNA form, the CDR3 reads TGTGCCAGCAGCGTAGGGTTCGGTGAGGGAGGCTACACCTTC. It translates to CASSVGFGEGGYTF. Full variable domain (outside the CDR3, taken from reference TRBV9 and TRBJ1-2): DSGVTQTPKHLITATGQRVTLRCSPRSGDLSVYWYQQSLDQGLQFLIQYYNGEERAKGNILERFSAQQFPDLHSELNLSSLELGDSALYFCASSVGFGEGGYTFGSGTRLTVV.